These 21 T cell receptor beta chains came from one sample sequenced in a study of early T cells in non-severe SARS-CoV-2 infection. TCRdb reanalysed the 5' RACE reads using MiXCR and keeps one entry per CDR3 protein. In the table there are fewer than 65,000 distinct CDR3 sequences, approximately 8.5% of which are singletons. The sequencing input was whole blood. The receptor set was obtained from an adult who was a healthcare worker with PCR-confirmed SARS-CoV-2 infection or an uninfected control (not recorded which).

This clonotype has ten or more counts. The V and J genes are TRBV19 and TRBJ2-1; perhaps TRBD2 as D (5 bases). Germline lookup yields CDR1 LNHDA and CDR2 SQIVND (reference sequence). This CDR3 has 13 residues. Trimming stripped 2 bases from V and 12 bases from J, with 14 bases between. The CDR3 sequence: CASSINLVEGQFF. CDR3 in DNA: TGTGCCAGTAGTATAAACCTAGTCGAGGGGCAGTTCTTC.

On this clonotype itself: A single base separates this from a much larger clone, so it may be a read error. The J gene is TRBJ2-2, the V gene TRBV2; D might be TRBD2 (6 bases). CDR1 is SNHLY and CDR2 is FYNNEI in the germline V gene. The CDR3 covers 14 residues. The chain's CDR3 is CASSRASVAGELYF. The CDR3 region has the DNA TGTGCCAGCAGTCGGGCTAGCGTAGCCGGGGAGCTGTATTTT.

This clonotype was observed many times. Written as DNA, the CDR3 is TGTGCCAGCAGGAGAACAGGGGGCAGAGAAGAGACCCAGTACTTC. Its protein is CASRRTGGREETQYF. The chain uses TRBV6-2 or TRBV6-3 and TRBJ2-5; TRBD1 matches 9 bases. This CDR3 spans 15 amino acids. CDR1 and CDR2 from the germline V gene are MNHEY and SVGEGT. J gave up 3 bases and V 6 bases, and 8 bases lay outside the gene matches.

This clonotype was found many times. J is TRBJ1-4 and V is TRBV5-4; D unclear. V gave up 0 bases and J gave up 5 bases, with 5 bases separating them. The CDR3 has 13 amino acids. CDR1 is SGHNT, CDR2 YYREEE, per germline (reference sequence). In nucleotides, the CDR3 is TGTGCCAGCAGCTTGGAACAGAATGAAAAACTGTTTTTT. Protein product: CASSLEQNEKLFF. Full variable domain (missing parts from reference TRBV5-4 and TRBJ1-4): ETGVTQSPTHLIKTRGQQVTLRCSSQSGHNTVSWYQQALGQGPQFIFQYYREEENGRGNFPPRFSGLQFPNYSSELNVNALELDDSALYLCASSLEQNEKLFFGSGTQLSVL.

A few counts support this clonotype. V and J are TRBV12-3 or TRBV12-4 and TRBJ1-1, with a possible D match to TRBD1 (5 bases). CDR3 length equals 13 residues. Between the trimmed V and J ends, which lost 6 bases and 4 bases, there was a span of 12 bases. CDR3 nucleotide sequence: TGTGCCAGCAGCTTCTCAGGGACCACTGAAGCTTTCTTT. Encoded protein: CASSFSGTTEAFF.

This clonotype was seen a single time. Since a much larger clone is just one base distant, this may be a read error. The chain employs TRBV5-4 and TRBJ2-7, with TRBD2 matching over 8 bases. The germline gives CDR1 SGHNT, CDR2 YYREEE (reference sequence). The CDR3 has 14 amino acids. The CDR3 spells CASSKRGRSYQQYF. The CDR3 DNA is TGTGCCAGCAGCAAACGCGGGAGGTCCTACCAGCAGTACTTC. The entire variable domain, with the rest obtained from reference TRBV5-4 and TRBJ2-7, is as follows: ETGVTQSPTHLIKTRGQQVTLRCSSQSGHNTVSWYQQALGQGPQFIFQYYREEENGRGNFPPRFSGLQFPNYSSELNVNALELDDSALYLCASSKRGRSYQQYFGPGTRLTVT.

This clonotype was counted ten times or more. This chain links TRBV6-5 with TRBJ2-7; 12 bases align to TRBD2. V was clipped by 5 bases and J by 2 bases; unmatched bases: 7. This CDR3 is built from 16 residues. Looked up from germline, CDR1 is MNHEY and CDR2 is SVGAGI. The CDR3 loop reads CASSKTSGRIAYEQYF. The CDR3 DNA reads as TGTGCCAGCAGTAAGACTAGCGGGAGAATCGCCTACGAGCAGTACTTC.

This clonotype showed up just a few times. Being one base from a much bigger clone, this may be a read error. The CDR3 DNA is TGTGCCAGCAGCTTCGGGACTAGCGGGAGGAATGAGCAGTTCTTC. Protein sequence: CASSFGTSGRNEQFF. The chain has TRBV7-7 and TRBJ2-1; TRBD2 matches at 15 bases. The CDR3 sequence is 15 residues long. CDR1 and CDR2 (germline): SSHAT, FNYEAQ (reference sequence). V shed 3 bases and J 7 bases; nucleotides not matched to a gene: 1. The variable domain in full, with the rest retrieved from reference TRBV7-7 and TRBJ2-1, is GAGVSQSPRYKVTKRGQDVTLRCDPISSHATLYWYQQALGQGPEFLTYFNYEAQPDKSGLPSDRFSAERPEGSISTLTIQRTEQRDSAMYRCASSFGTSGRNEQFFGPGTRLTVL.

This clonotype appeared many times. The chain uses TRBV29-1 and TRBJ2-3; D may be TRBD2 (5 bases). Germline V CDR1 and CDR2: SQVTM, ANQGSEA. Trimming left V 6 bases short and J 8 bases short, with 24 bases between. The CDR3 runs to 15 residues. The chain's CDR3 is CSVVPPTKPPSTQYF. The CDR3 nucleotides read TGCAGCGTCGTTCCCCCGACTAAACCTCCGAGTACGCAGTATTTT.

This chain uses TRBV6-6 with TRBJ2-7; 7 bases map to TRBD1. Germline CDR1 is MNHNY and CDR2 is SVGAGI (reference sequence). This CDR3 contains 16 residues. Trimming removed 6 bases from V and 4 bases from J; junction bases left unmatched: 15. CDR3 nucleotides: TGTGCCAGCAGCCCTTCCGAGGGGGCTCTAAGGTACGAGCAGTACTTC. Encoded protein: CASSPSEGALRYEQYF.

The table lists this clonotype with many counts. V and J are TRBV29-1 and TRBJ1-4, with 9 nucleotides matching TRBD1. Germline-derived CDR1 and CDR2 are SQVTM and ANQGSEA. The CDR3 runs 17 residues. J lost 0 bases, V lost 1 base, and 6 bases had no gene match. CDR3 nucleotide sequence: TGCAGCGTTGAAGCGTGGGACAGGGAATCAACTAATGAAAAACTGTTTTTT. Encoded protein: CSVEAWDRESTNEKLFF.

The gene calls are TRBV6-1 and TRBJ2-2; D not certain. The V gene lost 7 bases and the J gene lost 0 bases, with 9 bases spanning the gap. Looked up from germline, CDR1 is MNHNS and CDR2 is SASEGT. The CDR3 spans 14 residues. CDR3 DNA sequence: TGTGCCAGCAACCAGGCAGCGAACACCGGGGAGCTGTTTTTT. Its protein is CASNQAANTGELFF.

This clonotype was recorded at least ten times. This chain connects TRBV29-1 to TRBJ2-1, with TRBD2 identical over 13 bases. The CDR3 consists of 19 residues. CDR1 and CDR2 (germline): SQVTM, ANQGSEA. J gave up 2 bases and V 1 base, and 11 bases lay outside the gene matches. This chain's CDR3 is CSVEGRGLAGVGTYNEQFF. Here the CDR3 DNA reads TGCAGCGTTGAAGGCCGCGGACTAGCGGGAGTCGGGACCTACAATGAGCAGTTCTTC.

This clonotype was recorded at least ten times. This sequence joins TRBV7-2 and TRBJ1-2; 10 nucleotides line up with TRBD1. V shed 5 bases and J 2 bases; nucleotides not matched to a gene: 8. This CDR3 spans 16 amino acids. The V gene's germline CDR1 is SGHTA and CDR2 FQGNSA. CDR3 nucleotide sequence: TGTGCCAGCAGCCCATCGACAGGGGGCACGAACTATGGCTACACCTTC. Translation: CASSPSTGGTNYGYTF.

This chain joins TRBV9 and TRBJ2-5; D call uncertain. V gave up 2 bases and J gave up 3 bases, with 8 bases separating them. Germline loops: CDR1 SGDLS, CDR2 YYNGEE. The CDR3 loop spans 13 amino acids. The CDR3 is CASSVGYEETQYF. DNA of the CDR3: TGTGCCAGCAGCGTCGGTTATGAAGAGACCCAGTACTTC.

This clonotype was seen ten or more times. The chain carries TRBV6-5 and TRBJ1-1; D unresolved. The CDR3 contains 14 residues. Trimming took 2 bases from V and 0 from J, leaving 7 bases between them. Germline-derived CDR1 and CDR2 are MNHEY and SVGAGI. The chain's CDR3 is CASSYTTVNTEAFF. The CDR3 coding sequence is TGTGCCAGCAGTTACACAACAGTGAACACTGAAGCTTTCTTT.

The chain is built from TRBV5-4 and TRBJ2-3; a possible D gene is TRBD1 (6 bases). CDR1 is SGHNT and CDR2 is YYREEE in the germline V gene (reference sequence). The CDR3 has 14 residues. Trimming stripped 2 bases from V and 0 bases from J, with 7 bases between. CDR3 amino acids: CASSFGQSTDTQYF. The CDR3 DNA is TGTGCCAGCAGCTTTGGACAGAGCACAGATACGCAGTATTTT.

This clonotype has a count of ten or more. The chain uses TRBV28 and TRBJ2-1, with D unresolved. V shed 1 base and J shed 5 bases, with 6 bases lying between them. There are 13 residues in the CDR3. Germline CDR1 and CDR2: MDHEN and SYDVKM. In DNA form, the CDR3 reads TGTGCCAGCAGTTTATTCCCCAACAATGAGCAGTTCTTC. Translation: CASSLFPNNEQFF. The whole variable domain, remainder taken from reference TRBV28 and TRBJ2-1, is DVKVTQSSRYLVKRTGEKVFLECVQDMDHENMFWYRQDPGLGLRLIYFSYDVKMKEKGDIPEGYSVSREKKERFSLILESASTNQTSMYLCASSLFPNNEQFFGPGTRLTVL.

Many counts were recorded for this clonotype. In nucleotides, the CDR3 is TGTGCCAGCAGCACCCACAGGGGTAGCAATCAGCCCCAGCATTTT. It codes for CASSTHRGSNQPQHF. The genes are TRBV7-8 and TRBJ1-5; 7 bases line up with TRBD1. J was trimmed by 0 bases and V by 5 bases; bases with no gene match: 4. CDR1 and CDR2 (germline): SGHVS, FQNEAQ. This CDR3 spans 15 amino acids.

As concerns this clonotype: The junction departs from the called germline gene at one end, perhaps through a read error. The chain recombines TRBV7-6 with TRBJ1-5; D perhaps matches TRBD1 (6 bases). The V gene's germline CDR1 is SGHVS and CDR2 FNYEAQ. CDR3 length equals 16 residues. Written as DNA, the CDR3 is TGTGCCAGCAGCTTAGAGGGGGGGCGCACCAATCAGCCCCGGCATTTT. It codes for CASSLEGGRTNQPRHF.

V gene TRBV28 combines with J gene TRBJ2-7, with unresolved D. The CDR3 has 12 amino acids. Trimming removed 4 bases at V and 0 bases at J, with 4 bases between. Germline CDR1 reads MDHEN; CDR2 reads SYDVKM. The CDR3 coding sequence is TGTGCCAGCAGTTCGGGCTCCTACGAGCAGTACTTC. Residues: CASSSGSYEQYF.